Presented here are 9 T cell receptor beta chains from one specimen sequenced in a study of shared clonotypes between healthy human individuals. Produced via immunoSEQ multiplex PCR; TCRdb's table is partial and in-frame only. This sample yields roughly 450,000 clones, of which approximately 79% are seen a single time; approximately 12% belongs to the top ten. The sample taken for sequencing was PBMCs. The receptors here all came from a woman between 40 and 55 years old in good health. Some clones in this sample may be carry-over from other donors' samples.

The chain carries TRBV5-6 and TRBJ1-1, with D hard to call. The CDR3 is made up of 14 amino acids. Germline CDR1 is SGHDT and CDR2 is YYEEEE. V lost 1 base and J 3 bases, leaving 10 bases between the germline ends. The CDR3 sequence: CASSLLRFDTEAFF. The CDR3 DNA sequence: TGTGCCAGCAGCTTGTTAAGGTTTGACACTGAAGCTTTCTTT.

The J gene is TRBJ2-7, the V gene TRBV11-3; 7 bases map to TRBD1. The V segment lost 3 bases and the J segment 4 bases; nucleotides outside the gene matches: 3. The CDR3 runs to 13 residues. Germline-derived CDR1 and CDR2 are SGHNT and YENEEA. The CDR3 bases are TGTGCCAGCAGCTTTGAGGGGGCATACGAGCAGTACTTC. Its protein is CASSFEGAYEQYF.

The rearrangement uses TRBV7-2 and TRBJ2-7, with a tentative D call TRBD1 (6 bases). The V gene lost 5 bases and the J gene lost 2 bases, with 10 bases spanning the gap. The CDR3 is made up of 13 amino acids. Germline assignment: CDR1 SGHTA and CDR2 FQGNSA. The CDR3 DNA reads as TGTGCCAGCAGCAAGACAGGCCCCTACGAGCAGTACTTC. Its protein product is CASSKTGPYEQYF.

DNA for the CDR3: TGTGCCAGTAGTATAGGCAGGGGGCTAGAGACCCAGTACTTC. Translated, it gives CASSIGRGLETQYF. The chain employs TRBV19 and TRBJ2-5; the match to TRBD1 covers 8 bases. V was pared by 1 base and J by 4 bases, with 2 bases of the junction left unmatched. The length of the CDR3 is 14 residues. Germline lookup yields CDR1 LNHDA and CDR2 SQIVND (reference sequence).

The sample holds a few counts of this clone. The chain couples TRBV5-1 to TRBJ1-5; no clear D gene. The germline CDR1 and CDR2 sequences are SGHRS and YFSETQ. The ends were cut back, 0 bases at V and 10 bases at J, with 14 bases in the middle. This CDR3 is 14 amino acids long. This CDR3 is CASSLGGWGSPQHF. CDR3 sequence (DNA): TGCGCCAGCAGCTTGGGAGGGTGGGGATCCCCCCAGCATTTT.

The rearrangement links TRBV18 to TRBJ2-3; the match to TRBD2 covers 9 bases. With 1 base clipped from V and 2 bases from J, the junction kept 7 bases outside the gene matches. Germline CDR1 KGHSH, CDR2 LQKENI. CDR3 length equals 17 residues. Written as DNA, the CDR3 is TGTGCCAGCTCACCACTGGCGACTAGCGGTTTCACAGATACGCAGTATTTT. It encodes CASSPLATSGFTDTQYF.

This clone appeared a single time. The chain uses TRBV18 and TRBJ2-2; D assignment may be TRBD1 or TRBD2 (5 bases each). Trimming took off 3 bases at V and 1 base at J, with 12 bases between the two ends. The CDR3 extends over 16 amino acids. From germline, CDR1 is KGHSH and CDR2 LQKENI. CDR3 in amino acids: CASSPPRGGNTGELFF. The CDR3 nucleotides read TGTGCCAGCTCACCTCCACGGGGCGGGAACACCGGGGAGCTGTTTTTT.

The gene calls are TRBV15 and TRBJ1-1; no definite D call. This CDR3 has 13 residues. In germline, CDR1 is LNHNV, CDR2 YYDKDF (reference sequence). The ends were cut back, 4 bases at V and 0 bases at J, with 6 bases in the middle. The CDR3 here is CATSTGLNTEAFF. The CDR3 coding sequence is TGTGCCACCAGCACGGGGTTGAACACTGAAGCTTTCTTT.

Points on this clone: It differs at one base from a far larger clone, so likely a read error. The same CDR3 arises from other DNA sequences in this sample as well. CDR3 sequence reads: CASSPRGGSSYNEQFF. The CDR3 DNA reads TGTGCCAGCAGCCCCCGGGGAGGGAGCTCCTACAATGAGCAGTTCTTC. The chain couples TRBV9 to TRBJ2-1, with TRBD2 identical over 7 bases. The CDR3 length is 16 residues. Germline lookup yields CDR1 SGDLS and CDR2 YYNGEE. J lost 0 bases, V lost 4 bases, and 7 bases had no gene match.